Listed here are 32 T cell receptor beta chains from one sample, sequenced in a study of CD8 T cells in cerebrospinal fluid in Alzheimer's disease. TCRdb re-called the 10x single-cell sequencing reads and gives one entry per CDR3 protein, without DNA. The sample has more than 1,400 distinct CDR3 sequences; the top ten hold less than 20%. The sample consisted of cerebrospinal fluid. These receptors were obtained from a human donor with mild cognitive impairment.

This clonotype is called large based on its frequency. The rearrangement uses TRBV10-2 and TRBJ1-6; there is no DNA to check the TCRdb D call of TRBD1. Germline CDR1 is WSHSY and CDR2 is SAAADI. The CDR3 sequence is 14 residues long. CDR3 amino acids: CASSGGAWSSPLHF.

V and J are TRBV30 and TRBJ1-6; TCRdb's D gene call, TRBD1, goes unchecked for lack of DNA. This CDR3 has 19 residues. The germline V gene encodes CDR1 GTSNPN and CDR2 SVGIG (reference sequence). The CDR3: CAWSVLKTRNRDRNSPLHF.

This chain connects TRBV5-1 to TRBJ2-1; the D gene TCRdb calls, TRBD2, cannot be checked with no DNA. CDR3 length: 16 residues. CDR1 SGHRS and CDR2 YFSETQ come from the germline V gene. The CDR3 reads CASSPSGSGSYNEQFF.

This clonotype shows up as medium-sized by frequency. V is TRBV3-1 and J is TRBJ2-2. This CDR3 is built from 13 residues. CDR1 and CDR2 (germline): LGHDT, YNNKEL (reference sequence). The CDR3: CASSVMVAGELFF.

This clonotype is medium-sized (0.01 to 0.1%) by frequency. The V gene is TRBV9, the J gene TRBJ2-5; TCRdb picks TRBD2, but there is no DNA to check that call. The germline CDR1 and CDR2 sequences are SGDLS and YYNGEE. The CDR3 covers 14 residues. The CDR3 here is CASSTQEGRETQYF.

By frequency, this clonotype registers medium-sized. The chain has TRBV7-2 and TRBJ1-3; with no DNA, the TCRdb D assignment of TRBD1 cannot be verified. Per the germline V gene, CDR1 is SGHTA and CDR2 is FQGNSA. There are 14 residues in the CDR3. This CDR3 is CASSGRSSGNTIYF.

J is TRBJ1-1 and V is TRBV18; the TCRdb call, TRBD1, lacks DNA for checking. The CDR3 covers 14 residues. The germline V gene has CDR1 KGHSH and CDR2 LQKENI. CDR3 amino acids: CASSPGGAASEAFF. Full variable domain (missing parts from reference TRBV18 and TRBJ1-1): NAGVMQNPRHLVRRRGQEARLRCSPMKGHSHVYWYRQLPEEGLKFMVYLQKENIIDESGMPKERFSAEFPKEGPSILRIQQVVRGDSAAYFCASSPGGAASEAFFGQGTRLTVV.

In terms of frequency, this clonotype is large. This chain uses TRBV20-1 with TRBJ2-5; TCRdb's D gene call, TRBD1, goes unchecked for lack of DNA. There are 14 residues in the CDR3. Germline V CDR1 and CDR2: DFQATT, SNEGSKA (reference sequence). CDR3 loop: CSASSRGGLETQYF.

Its frequency marks this clonotype as large (0.1 to 1%). V is TRBV29-1 and J is TRBJ1-2. In germline, CDR1 is SQVTM, CDR2 ANQGSEA. The CDR3 has 12 amino acids. This CDR3 reads CSAGDSLRGYTF.

The chain joins TRBV6-1 to TRBJ1-5. CDR1 and CDR2 (germline): MNHNS, SASEGT. The CDR3 extends over 15 amino acids. CDR3 protein: CASSSGTSFSEPQHF.

Measured by frequency, this clonotype is medium-sized. V gene TRBV3-1 combines with J gene TRBJ1-2; TCRdb picks TRBD1, but there is no DNA to check that call. The CDR3 length is 13 residues. Looked up from germline, CDR1 is LGHDT and CDR2 is YNNKEL (reference sequence). The CDR3: CASSQGQGVGYTF.

This clonotype counts as medium-sized by frequency. This chain connects TRBV9 to TRBJ1-4; TCRdb proposes TRBD1, but this gene call is untestable without DNA. The germline gives CDR1 SGDLS, CDR2 YYNGEE. The CDR3 runs 15 residues. The CDR3 sequence: CASSVGGWGNEKLFF.

This sequence joins TRBV20-1 and TRBJ2-3. Per the germline V gene, CDR1 is DFQATT and CDR2 is SNEGSKA (reference sequence). CDR3 size: 13 residues. The CDR3 protein is CSAREMGRDTQYF.

This clonotype registers large by frequency. The V call is TRBV21-1, the J call TRBJ2-4; TCRdb's D call of TRBD2 is untestable without DNA. TRBV21-1 is a pseudogene segment. The CDR3 is made up of 18 amino acids. The CDR3 sequence is CASSKGGTSGTTGNIQYF.

The V and J genes are TRBV7-3 and TRBJ2-2; TCRdb selects TRBD1, and the lack of DNA leaves this call unchecked. Germline assignment: CDR1 SGHTA and CDR2 FQGTGA. The CDR3 runs 17 residues. The CDR3 loop reads CASSPTAEGALSGELFF.

Its frequency marks this clonotype as hyperexpanded (1% or more). This chain connects TRBV20-1 to TRBJ2-1; as DNA is missing, the TRBD2 call by TCRdb cannot be tested. This CDR3 is built from 14 residues. Germline V gene sequence: CDR1 DFQATT, CDR2 SNEGSKA (reference sequence). This CDR3 is CSAARLAGGHEQFF.

In terms of frequency, this clonotype is large (0.1 to 1%). The chain employs TRBV7-2 and TRBJ2-5; TCRdb indicates TRBD2, and absent DNA this call remains unverified. The germline V gene has CDR1 SGHTA and CDR2 FQGNSA. The CDR3 totals 15 residues. This CDR3 reads CASGSGLAGRETQYF.

The rearrangement joins TRBV5-1 to TRBJ2-7; the TCRdb D gene call, TRBD1, has no DNA to confirm it. Looked up from germline, CDR1 is SGHRS and CDR2 is YFSETQ. This CDR3 comprises 13 residues. CDR3 sequence: CASSYDSIYEQYF.

The chain joins TRBV5-8 to TRBJ1-6; TCRdb picks TRBD1, but there is no DNA to check that call. In germline, CDR1 is SGHTS, CDR2 YDEGEE. The CDR3 is 14 residues long. CDR3 protein: CASSRGQANSPLHF.

The gene calls are TRBV14 and TRBJ2-4; absent DNA, TCRdb's TRBD2 call cannot be checked. The CDR3 is 19 residues long. In germline, CDR1 is SGHDN, CDR2 FVKESK. The CDR3 is CASSQGVGRIVGGKNIQYF.

By frequency, this clonotype is medium-sized. The CDR3: CATSVGRGLDTDTQYF. This chain uses TRBV24-1 with TRBJ2-3. Germline CDR1 is KGHDR and CDR2 is SFDVKD. CDR3 size: 16 residues.

V gene TRBV19 combines with J gene TRBJ2-7. The CDR3 spans 14 residues. The V gene's germline CDR1 is LNHDA and CDR2 SQIVND (reference sequence). CDR3 loop: CASSIETSSYEQYF.

Considering frequency, this clonotype is hyperexpanded. The chain is built from TRBV12-3 or TRBV12-4 and TRBJ2-3; TCRdb's D call, TRBD2, is unchecked because there is no DNA. This CDR3 comprises 18 residues. The CDR3 loop reads CASSFRGLAGGYTDTQYF.

The V and J genes are TRBV7-9 and TRBJ2-3; TCRdb calls TRBD1, which cannot be checked without DNA. The germline V gene has CDR1 SEHNR and CDR2 FQNEAQ (reference sequence). CDR3 length: 14 residues. This chain's CDR3 is CASSRTGATDTQYF.

Considering frequency, this clonotype is medium-sized (0.01 to 0.1%). The chain recombines TRBV2 with TRBJ1-3; checking the TCRdb D call of TRBD1 is not possible without DNA. The CDR3 spans 13 residues. The germline V gene has CDR1 SNHLY and CDR2 FYNNEI. The CDR3 loop is CASSDRGLNTIYF.

By frequency, this clonotype registers medium-sized. The chain uses TRBV5-1 and TRBJ2-1. Germline lookup yields CDR1 SGHRS and CDR2 YFSETQ. The CDR3 consists of 14 residues. The CDR3 reads CASSSGAGRHEQFF.

This clonotype registers hyperexpanded by frequency. V gene TRBV4-1 combines with J gene TRBJ2-5. Germline CDR1 MGHRA, CDR2 YSYEKL. The CDR3 is 13 amino acids. This chain's CDR3 is CASSQEIGETQYF.

Judged by frequency, this clonotype is medium-sized. The chain uses TRBV20-1 and TRBJ1-1. Germline CDR1 is DFQATT and CDR2 is SNEGSKA (reference sequence). This CDR3 has 13 residues. The CDR3 is CSASQGVDTEAFF.

This clonotype is identified as medium-sized from frequency. V gene TRBV5-1 combines with J gene TRBJ2-7; the TCRdb call, TRBD1, lacks DNA for checking. Germline CDR1 is SGHRS and CDR2 is YFSETQ. The CDR3 loop spans 14 amino acids. CDR3 region: CASRSGTGPYEQYF.

Judged by frequency, this clonotype is medium-sized (0.01 to 0.1%). V and J are TRBV5-1 and TRBJ2-1; TCRdb outputs TRBD2, but without DNA this stays unchecked. Looked up from germline, CDR1 is SGHRS and CDR2 is YFSETQ. This CDR3 is built from 14 residues. The CDR3 spells CASSFLAGSGEQFF. The full variable domain, with the rest looked up from reference TRBV5-1 and TRBJ2-1, is KAGVTQTPRYLIKTRGQQVTLSCSPISGHRSVSWYQQTPGQGLQFLFEYFSETQRNKGNFPGRFSGRQFSNSRSEMNVSTLELGDSALYLCASSFLAGSGEQFFGPGTRLTVL.

Its frequency marks this clonotype as medium-sized. Here the CDR3 reads CASSPPGQGYEQYF. V usage is TRBV18 and J usage is TRBJ2-7; as DNA is missing, the TRBD1 call by TCRdb cannot be tested. The CDR3 is made up of 14 amino acids. Germline CDR1 is KGHSH and CDR2 is LQKENI.

J is TRBJ2-7 and V is TRBV5-4; TCRdb returns TRBD1, unconfirmable since there is no DNA. The CDR3 totals 14 residues. Per the germline V gene, CDR1 is SGHNT and CDR2 is YYREEE (reference sequence). The CDR3 is CASTPGRGSYEQYF.